The 6 T cell receptor beta chains given below trace back to one sample, sequenced in a study of T cells in Graves' hyperthyroidism and ophthalmopathy. There were TCR beta CDR3 regions amplified from RNA transcripts. TCR CDR3 underwent first-round RT-PCR with the HTBI primer set. TCRdb reanalysed the multiplex PCR reads using MiXCR and keeps one entry per CDR3 protein. The table records about 210,000 distinct CDR3 sequences, approximately 20% of them present only once. The sequencing sample was made of blood. The source is a man aged 35-49 years with Graves' hyperthyroidism.

Note on this clonotype: A single base separates this from a much larger clone, so it may be a read error. The chain combines TRBV7-8 with TRBJ1-1, with 10 positions matching TRBD1. The CDR3 spans 17 residues. Germline assignment: CDR1 SGHVS and CDR2 FQNEAQ. Unmatched junction bases numbered 15, after V lost 5 bases and J lost 6 bases. The CDR3 bases are TGTGCCAGCAGCAAGACAGGGGGCGGTAGTTTTAACGCTGAAGCTTTCTTT. It yields the protein CASSKTGGGSFNAEAFF.

This clonotype was observed many times. The chain links TRBV24-1 to TRBJ2-5, with D possibly matching TRBD2 (6 bases). V lost 3 bases and J 4 bases, leaving 17 bases between the germline ends. Germline V gene sequence: CDR1 KGHDR, CDR2 SFDVKD. The CDR3 sequence is 16 residues long. This chain's CDR3 is CATSDPSLEGRETQYF. For the CDR3, the DNA is TGTGCCACCAGTGATCCTTCCTTGGAGGGACGAGAGACCCAGTACTTC.

The V call is TRBV5-6, the J call TRBJ2-3, with D tentatively TRBD2 (6 bases). The ends were cut back, 0 bases at V and 1 base at J, with 12 bases in the middle. Germline V gene lookup returns CDR1 SGHDT and CDR2 YYEEEE. This CDR3 comprises 16 residues. The CDR3: CASSLGTGVGTDTQYF. The CDR3 DNA follows: TGTGCCAGCAGCTTGGGTACGGGGGTGGGCACAGATACGCAGTATTTT.

This clonotype appeared many times. The CDR3 nucleotides read TGTGCCAGCAGCCTCCACCCGGGGGGGTCCAGCACAGATACGCAGTATTTT. It codes for CASSLHPGGSSTDTQYF. The rearrangement links TRBV11-2 to TRBJ2-3, with 8 bases identical to TRBD2. CDR1 and CDR2 (germline): SGHAT, FQNNGV. The CDR3 contains 17 residues. Trimming took 5 bases from V and 0 from J; bases not matched to a gene: 10.

This clonotype was counted ten times or more. The chain links TRBV20-1 to TRBJ2-3; D gene uncertain. The CDR3 loop spans 16 amino acids. Trimming shortened V by 3 bases and J by 0 bases, and 16 bases separated the two germline ends. CDR1 DFQATT and CDR2 SNEGSKA come from the germline V gene (reference sequence). CDR3 in DNA: TGCAGTGCTAGGGACCTGGCGGCCACTAGCACAGATACGCAGTATTTT. Amino acids: CSARDLAATSTDTQYF.

At least ten counts were recorded for this clonotype. The V and J genes are TRBV20-1 and TRBJ2-7, with 11 bases identical to TRBD1. Germline V CDR1 and CDR2: DFQATT, SNEGSKA (reference sequence). The CDR3 loop spans 15 amino acids. Germline trimming cut 0 bases from V and 7 bases from J; bases unmatched to any gene: 8. The CDR3 DNA reads as TGCAGTGCTAGAGATTTAGGACAGGGGGCGGGGGAGCAGTACTTC. As protein: CSARDLGQGAGEQYF.